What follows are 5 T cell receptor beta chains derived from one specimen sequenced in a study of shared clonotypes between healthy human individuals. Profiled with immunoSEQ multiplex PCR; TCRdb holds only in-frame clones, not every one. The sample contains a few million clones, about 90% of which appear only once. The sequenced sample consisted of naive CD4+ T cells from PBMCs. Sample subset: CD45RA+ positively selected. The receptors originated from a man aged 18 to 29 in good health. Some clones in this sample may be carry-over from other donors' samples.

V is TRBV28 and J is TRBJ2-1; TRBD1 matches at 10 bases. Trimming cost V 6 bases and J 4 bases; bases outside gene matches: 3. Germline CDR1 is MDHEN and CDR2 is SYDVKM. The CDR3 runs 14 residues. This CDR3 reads CASRMDRGYNEQFF. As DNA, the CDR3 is TGTGCCAGCAGGATGGACAGGGGGTACAATGAGCAGTTCTTC. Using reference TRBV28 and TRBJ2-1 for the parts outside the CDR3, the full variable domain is DVKVTQSSRYLVKRTGEKVFLECVQDMDHENMFWYRQDPGLGLRLIYFSYDVKMKEKGDIPEGYSVSREKKERFSLILESASTNQTSMYLCASRMDRGYNEQFFGPGTRLTVL.

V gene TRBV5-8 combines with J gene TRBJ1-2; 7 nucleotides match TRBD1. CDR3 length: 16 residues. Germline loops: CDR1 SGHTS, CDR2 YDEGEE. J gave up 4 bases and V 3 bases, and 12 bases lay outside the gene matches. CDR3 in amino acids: CASSWSTGTDFYGYTF. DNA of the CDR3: TGTGCCAGCAGCTGGAGCACCGGGACAGATTTCTATGGCTACACCTTC.

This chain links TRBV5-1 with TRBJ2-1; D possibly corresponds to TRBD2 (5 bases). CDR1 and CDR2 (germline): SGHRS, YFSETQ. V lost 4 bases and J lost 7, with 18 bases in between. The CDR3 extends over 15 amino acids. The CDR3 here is CASSPLESHRNEQFF. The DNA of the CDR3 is TGCGCCAGCAGCCCACTAGAGAGCCATAGAAATGAGCAGTTCTTC.

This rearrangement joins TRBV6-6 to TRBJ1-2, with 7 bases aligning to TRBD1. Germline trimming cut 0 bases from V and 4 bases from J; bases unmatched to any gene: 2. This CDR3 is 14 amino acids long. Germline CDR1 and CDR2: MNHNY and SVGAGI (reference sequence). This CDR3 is CASSYSKGAYGYTF. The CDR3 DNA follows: TGTGCCAGCAGTTACTCGAAGGGGGCCTATGGCTACACCTTC.

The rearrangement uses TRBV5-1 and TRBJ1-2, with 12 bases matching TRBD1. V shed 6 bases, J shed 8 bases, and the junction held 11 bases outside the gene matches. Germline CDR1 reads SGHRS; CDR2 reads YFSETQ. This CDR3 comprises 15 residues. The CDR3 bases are TGCGCCAGCACCTCCGGGACAGGGGGCGTTCGGGGCTACACCTTC. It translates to CASTSGTGGVRGYTF.